Below, 21 T cell receptor beta chains from the same sample are listed, as sequenced in a study of vaccination effects on CD4 cells after COVID-19 (dated by TCRdb to the early 2020s). To identify antigen-specific CD4+ T cell clonotypes by their expansion, the ViraFEST assay first stimulated PBMC with viral peptide pools and then applied TCR sequencing. After approximately eleven days of culture, CD4+ T cells were isolated with the EasySep CD4+ T cell isolation kit. Healthy vaccine recipients had no prior SARS-CoV-2 infection, confirmed by negative nucleocapsid antibodies before and after vaccination. Receptor libraries were prepared by the immunoSEQ multiplex PCR assay. Entries here come from immuneACCESS through TCRdb and include only in-frame sequences with V and J called. Some clones fail to appear in such tables; in the studies checked, an unresolved V gene covers under half of the shortfall, and the cause of the remainder is unknown. Across this sample there are roughly 41,000 clones, with approximately 68% seen only once. Together, the top ten hold 14% to 15% of the sample.

No cognate antigen is known for these TCRs. This material consisted of CD4+ T cells from PBMCs cultured with HCoV-OC43 spike peptides, taken before COVID-19 vaccination. The cell subset or site label, read with the paper, signifies: HCoV-OC43 spike overlapping peptide pool stimulation. These receptors were obtained from a human donor who received a COVID-19 vaccine.

This clone showed up just a few times. The chain couples TRBV5-6 to TRBJ2-7; unclear D gene. V gave up 0 bases and J gave up 3 bases, with 7 bases separating them. Per germline, CDR1 SGHDT and CDR2 YYEEEE. CDR3 size: 13 residues. The CDR3 nucleotides read TGTGCCAGCAGCTTGGACGGCAGCTACGAGCAGTACTTC. The encoded protein is CASSLDGSYEQYF.

The chain is built from TRBV5-1 and TRBJ1-4; 9 nucleotides line up with TRBD1. CDR3 length: 15 amino acids. Trimming at V came to 5 bases and at J to 6 bases, leaving 8 bases not matched to a gene. Germline-derived CDR1 and CDR2 are SGHRS and YFSETQ. The CDR3 nucleotides read TGCGCCAGCAGGGTGGTAGGGACAGGGCATGAAAAACTGTTTTTT. Translating it yields CASRVVGTGHEKLFF. The full variable domain, its missing parts supplied by reference TRBV5-1 and TRBJ1-4, is KAGVTQTPRYLIKTRGQQVTLSCSPISGHRSVSWYQQTPGQGLQFLFEYFSETQRNKGNFPGRFSGRQFSNSRSEMNVSTLELGDSALYLCASRVVGTGHEKLFFGSGTQLSVL.

The genes are TRBV10-1 and TRBJ1-2; maybe TRBD1 (5 bases). This CDR3 has 13 amino acids. The ends were cut back, 6 bases at V and 2 bases at J, with 10 bases in the middle. Germline assignment: CDR1 WNHNN and CDR2 SYGVQD (reference sequence). Here the CDR3 DNA reads TGCGCCAGCAGCTGGGACGGCAACTATGGCTACACCTTC. Residues: CASSWDGNYGYTF.

The CDR3 region is CASSYSAGVPYF. The CDR3 DNA is TGTGCCAGCAGTTACTCCGCGGGGGTCCCGTACTTC. The V call is TRBV6-5, the J call TRBJ2-5, with TRBD2 identical over 7 bases. The ends lost 0 bases at V and 13 bases at J; junction bases unmatched: 5. This CDR3 has 12 residues. From germline, CDR1 is MNHEY and CDR2 SVGAGI.

The sample holds a few counts of this clone. The genes are TRBV5-1 and TRBJ1-2; possibly TRBD1 for D (5 bases). Trimming left V 4 bases short and J 1 base short, with 8 bases between. Germline values: CDR1 SGHRS, CDR2 YFSETQ. The CDR3 covers 13 residues. In nucleotides, the CDR3 is TGCGCCAGCAGCATACAGGATAACTATGGCTACACCTTC. Translation: CASSIQDNYGYTF.

The J gene is TRBJ2-4, the V gene TRBV27; no definite D call. The CDR3 is 13 residues long. Trimming cost V 8 bases and J 0 bases, with 8 bases left between them. Looked up from germline, CDR1 is MNHEY and CDR2 is SMNVEV (reference sequence). CDR3 amino acids: CASLSLAKNIQYF. As DNA, the CDR3 is TGTGCCAGCCTTTCTCTAGCCAAAAACATTCAGTACTTC.

V is TRBV2 and J is TRBJ1-5; 11 positions match TRBD1. This CDR3 contains 14 residues. V shed 4 bases, J shed 6 bases, and the junction held 2 bases outside the gene matches. Germline assignment: CDR1 SNHLY and CDR2 FYNNEI. The CDR3 region is CASSGGQGVQPQHF. Here the CDR3 DNA reads TGTGCCAGCAGTGGGGGACAGGGGGTTCAGCCCCAGCATTTT.

The chain links TRBV21-1 to TRBJ1-5; TRBD1 is the table's D call and was not checked against the DNA. TRBV21-1 is deemed a pseudogene. This CDR3 has 14 residues. In DNA, the CDR3 is TGTGCCAGCAAACAGGTGGGGTTGAATCAGCCCCAGCATTTT. Protein product: CASKQVGLNQPQHF.

The genes are TRBV18 and TRBJ1-1; possible D gene TRBD1, 6 bases. Per the germline V gene, CDR1 is KGHSH and CDR2 is LQKENI. This CDR3 spans 13 amino acids. Trimming shortened V by 6 bases and J by 1 base, and 9 bases separated the two germline ends. The CDR3 bases are TGTGCCAGCTCGGAGGGACAGAACACTGAAGCTTTCTTT. It encodes CASSEGQNTEAFF.

The rearrangement links TRBV6-6 to TRBJ1-1; TRBD1 might be the D (6 bases). The CDR3 contains 15 residues. Germline V gives CDR1 MNHNY, CDR2 SVGAGI (reference sequence). V lost 6 bases, J lost 0 bases, and 14 bases lay in between. CDR3 residues: CASRSAGVVNTEAFF. In DNA, the CDR3 is TGTGCCAGCAGGTCGGCAGGGGTCGTGAACACTGAAGCTTTCTTT.

CDR3 sequence: CASSQYSGIPEQYF. CDR3 DNA: TGCGCCAGCAGCCAGTATAGCGGGATCCCCGAGCAGTACTTC. J is TRBJ2-7 and V is TRBV4-1; 8 bases map to TRBD2. The CDR3 spans 14 residues. Germline values: CDR1 MGHRA, CDR2 YSYEKL. Trimming removed 3 bases from V and 6 bases from J; junction bases left unmatched: 7.

The chain uses TRBV6-5 and TRBJ1-2; 9 positions match TRBD1. V dropped 4 bases and J dropped 3; count of bases not matched to a gene: 6. Germline V CDR1 and CDR2: MNHEY, SVGAGI. CDR3 size: 15 residues. CDR3 amino acids: CASSLSRDRDYGYTF. The CDR3, as DNA: TGTGCCAGCAGTTTGTCCCGGGACAGGGACTATGGCTACACCTTC.

J is TRBJ2-2 and V is TRBV15, with 7 bases matching TRBD2. The CDR3 runs to 17 residues. V lost 1 base to trimming and J lost 5 bases; unmatched junction nucleotides: 10. Germline V gene data show CDR1 as LNHNV and CDR2 as YYDKDF (reference sequence). This chain's CDR3 is CATSRAGGLAETGELFF. In DNA form, the CDR3 reads TGTGCCACCAGCAGAGCCGGCGGGCTAGCGGAAACCGGGGAGCTGTTTTTT.

J is TRBJ2-1 and V is TRBV11-1, with 7 bases matching TRBD1. The ends lost 3 bases at V and 4 bases at J; junction bases unmatched: 6. CDR1 SGHAT and CDR2 FQDESV come from the germline V gene (reference sequence). This CDR3 spans 15 amino acids. The CDR3 here is CASSLMGQSYNEQFF. CDR3 in DNA: TGTGCCAGCAGCTTGATGGGACAGAGTTACAATGAGCAGTTCTTC.

The CDR3 protein is CATVGLGGYEQYF. CDR3 bases: TGTGCCACCGTGGGGCTGGGTGGCTACGAGCAGTACTTC. This chain links TRBV10-3 with TRBJ2-7, with D possibly matching TRBD1 (5 bases). Germline V gene lookup returns CDR1 ENHRY and CDR2 SYGVKD. Trimming took 10 bases from V and 3 from J, leaving 16 bases between them. This CDR3 region has 13 residues.

This chain uses TRBV27 with TRBJ2-3, with TRBD1 as a possible D gene (6 bases). Germline CDR1 reads MNHEY; CDR2 reads SMNVEV (reference sequence). The CDR3 consists of 14 residues. Trimming cost V 5 bases and J 2 bases, with 11 bases left between them. The CDR3 DNA is TGTGCCAGCAGTCCGGGACACCCCACAGATACGCAGTATTTT. This sequence encodes CASSPGHPTDTQYF.

The chain joins TRBV3-1 (or the pseudogene TRBV3-2) to TRBJ2-1; D is tentatively TRBD1 or TRBD2 (5 bases each). Per the germline V gene, CDR1 is LGHDT and CDR2 is YNNKEL (reference sequence). This CDR3 is built from 16 residues. The V end lost 1 base, the J end lost 9 bases, and 19 bases lay between the germline ends. The CDR3 sequence is CASSQGGGPTPSEQFF. CDR3 bases: TGTGCCAGCAGCCAAGGGGGCGGGCCCACCCCGAGTGAGCAGTTCTTC.

The CDR3 DNA is TGCGCCAGCAGCCGGGACACTTCCTATCAGCCCCAGCATTTT. Translating it yields CASSRDTSYQPQHF. V gene TRBV10-2 combines with J gene TRBJ1-5; possibly TRBD1 for D (6 bases). Germline CDR1 WSHSY, CDR2 SAAADI. The CDR3 runs to 14 residues. Trimming took off 6 bases at V and 5 bases at J, with 14 bases between the two ends.

This chain uses TRBV4-1 with TRBJ1-2, with 7 bases matching TRBD1. This CDR3 is built from 15 residues. The V gene's germline CDR1 is MGHRA and CDR2 YSYEKL. V lost 1 base to trimming and J lost 4 bases; unmatched junction nucleotides: 6. The CDR3 sequence is CASSQGQGLGYGYTF. The DNA for the CDR3 is TGCGCCAGCAGCCAAGGACAGGGTTTGGGCTATGGCTACACCTTC.

This rearrangement joins TRBV19 to TRBJ2-7; 11 nucleotides align to TRBD2. This CDR3 has 14 residues. CDR1 LNHDA and CDR2 SQIVND come from the germline V gene (reference sequence). The V gene end was trimmed by 4 bases and the J gene end by 4 bases; junction bases not matched to a gene: 3. In DNA, the CDR3 is TGTGCCAGTAGTAGACTAGCGGGGCCTTACGAGCAGTACTTC. It yields the protein CASSRLAGPYEQYF.

The chain carries TRBV4-2 and TRBJ2-7, with a possible D match to TRBD2 (6 bases). Germline CDR1 LGHNA, CDR2 YNFKEQ. V was clipped by 3 bases and J by 2 bases, with 20 bases between them. The CDR3 loop spans 17 amino acids. In DNA, the CDR3 is TGTGCCAGCAGCCAGGCGTACGGCGGAGGGCGAGCCTACGAGCAGTACTTC. Translated, it gives CASSQAYGGGRAYEQYF.